Listed here is a single T cell receptor (beta chain). Deletions cut 8 bases from V and 4 bases from J, with 11 bases between. CDR3 length: 12 residues. Germline V gene lookup returns CDR1 LGHDT and CDR2 YNNKEL (reference sequence). The sample comes from a study of blood T cell repertoires in COVID-19. Study information: Material from acute and convalescent COVID-19 was sourced from the United States, Italy and Spain.

Assay: immunoSEQ multiplex PCR; the TCRdb copy retains only in-frame clones and omits some. Of some 80,000 clones in the sample, 85% to 90% were seen once. The chain links TRBV3-1 (or the pseudogene TRBV3-2) to TRBJ1-2, with a tentative D call TRBD1 (6 bases). Sequenced input: peripheral blood. This sequence was found in a human donor in a cohort sampled during active COVID-19. The DNA for the CDR3 is TGTGCCAGCGGCACAGGGCTCTATGGCTACACCTTC. Protein product: CASGTGLYGYTF.